This TCR beta chain was sequenced for a study of shared clonotypes between healthy human individuals. Study overall: Per donor, CD8 memory used one plate, CD8 naive used two, CD4 memory used three and CD4 naive used three. Notes on the study in general: Clonotype sharing levels among donors were expected to vary with sequencing depth.

Into CD45RA+ naive and CD45RA-negative memory subsets, the CD4+ cells were split. Comments on this clone: What it recognizes is unknown.

Trimming stripped 2 bases from V and 4 bases from J, with 3 bases between. The CDR3 is 12 residues long. Germline lookup yields CDR1 KGHSH and CDR2 LQKENI. Genomic DNA from each subset was divided evenly over several immunoSEQ plates. Assay: immunoSEQ multiplex PCR; the TCRdb copy retains only in-frame clones and omits some. The repertoire includes approximately 340,000 clones, roughly 70% of them detected once, and approximately 10% sits in the top ten. The chain is built from TRBV18 and TRBJ2-1; D is ambiguous. The receptor was isolated from a man aged 25-40 years in good health. Input material: memory CD4+ T cells sorted from blood. Subset here: CD45RA-negative fraction. CDR3 nucleotides: TGTGCCAGCTCACCAAGTTACAATGAGCAGTTCTTC. It codes for CASSPSYNEQFF.